This TCR beta chain was obtained from a study of blood T cell repertoires in COVID-19. Study-wide context: Sources were T cells, B-cell-depleted T cells, or PBMCs; the material itself was cDNA or gDNA.

The Seattle patients, enrolled during active infection, were followed longitudinally. After removal of 4 bases from V and 6 bases from J, the junction contained 10 bases not matched to a gene. This CDR3 contains 15 residues. Germline V gives CDR1 SGHNT, CDR2 YYREEE (reference sequence). Clones were sequenced by immunoSEQ multiplex PCR, and TCRdb holds only the in-frame ones, with some missing. The sample includes a few hundred thousand clones, about 80% of them seen just once. The sequenced sample was peripheral blood. The sequence came from a person aged 70 to 85 with COVID-19, enrolled during active disease. The V gene is TRBV5-4, the J gene TRBJ2-1; 7 nucleotides agree with TRBD1. CDR3 DNA: TGTGCCAGCAGCCGGAACGGACAGGAGACCAATGAGCAGTTCTTC. It is translated as CASSRNGQETNEQFF.